This TCR beta chain was documented in a study of T cells in Graves' hyperthyroidism and ophthalmopathy. This clonotype was seen ten or more times. Researchers took RNA transcripts and amplified the TCR beta CDR3 regions from them. The HTBI primer set was used in a first-round RT-PCR of the TCR CDR3. TCRdb passed the multiplex PCR reads through MiXCR, listing each CDR3 protein once. The data show about 690,000 distinct CDR3 sequences, with roughly a sixth seen just once and roughly 15% held by the top ten. The receptor was derived from a man aged 50-59 years with Graves' hyperthyroidism. The sequenced material came from blood.

CDR3 bases: TGTGCCAGTCGAGCGCGGGGCGGTTTAAAGGCGTCTGGAAACACCATATATTTT. Translated, it gives CASRARGGLKASGNTIYF. The chain joins TRBV19 to TRBJ1-3; a weak D match, TRBD1 (5 bases). Trimming left V 8 bases short and J 1 base short, with 24 bases between. Germline lookup yields CDR1 LNHDA and CDR2 SQIVND (reference sequence). This CDR3 spans 18 amino acids. Looking up the rest from reference TRBV19 and TRBJ1-3 gives the full variable domain: DGGITQSPKYLFRKEGQNVTLSCEQNLNHDAMYWYRQDPGQGLRLIYYSQIVNDFQKGDIAEGYSVSREKKESFPLTVTSAQKNPTAFYLCASRARGGLKASGNTIYFGEGSWLTVV.